The 2 T cell receptor beta chains in this list originate from one sample, sequenced in a study of CXCR3-negative and CXCR3-positive naive CD8 T cells. Libraries were UMI-labeled 5' RACE TRB cDNA. TCRdb reprocessed the 5' RACE reads; each CDR3 protein has one entry and no DNA is given. The table gives about 38,000 distinct CDR3 sequences; the top ten clones make up more than 14% of it. Sequenced sample: memory CD8+ T cells from blood. The receptors were sampled from a human donor in good health. Some clones in this sample may be carry-over from other donors' samples.

This chain joins TRBV7-8 and TRBJ2-2. The CDR3 is 13 residues long. Germline assignment: CDR1 SGHVS and CDR2 FQNEAQ. The CDR3 loop reads CASSLETRGELFF.

This sequence joins TRBV12-3 or TRBV12-4 and TRBJ2-7; TCRdb outputs TRBD1, but without DNA this stays unchecked. The CDR3 runs to 12 residues. This CDR3 is CASRVGEYEQYF.